Each of the 23 T cell receptor beta chains below was sequenced from the same sample in a study of T-cell memory formation after mild COVID-19. TCRdb re-called the 5' RACE reads with MiXCR, one entry per CDR3 protein. The sample lists roughly 51,000 distinct CDR3 sequences; about 7.3% were seen once. The specimen sequenced was PBMCs or a T cell subset sorted from them (not recorded which). These receptors all stem from a man aged 18 to 35 who had mild COVID-19 (a few samples of this study predate the infection). Cell type and time point are not known.

This clonotype was seen at least ten times. This chain joins TRBV5-1 and TRBJ2-3, with 10 bases matching TRBD2. The CDR3 length is 16 residues. The germline gives CDR1 SGHRS, CDR2 YFSETQ. V trimming: 4 bases; J trimming: 0 bases; junction bases outside the gene matches: 5. The CDR3, as DNA: TGCGCCAGCAGCCTTAGCGGGGGGACTAGCACAGATACGCAGTATTTT. It specifies CASSLSGGTSTDTQYF.

The gene calls are TRBV7-2 and TRBJ1-2; D is unresolved. This CDR3 has 13 residues. Between the trimmed V and J ends, which lost 5 bases and 4 bases, there was a span of 11 bases. The germline gives CDR1 SGHTA, CDR2 FQGNSA. CDR3 sequence: CASSRDRFYGYTF. DNA for the CDR3: TGTGCCAGCAGCCGAGACCGCTTCTATGGCTACACCTTC.

The chain carries TRBV4-1 and TRBJ1-5; no reliable D call. V dropped 4 bases and J dropped 3 bases, with 7 bases sitting between them. From germline, CDR1 is MGHRA and CDR2 YSYEKL. This CDR3 contains 13 residues. The CDR3 region has the DNA TGCGCCAGCAGCCGCGACCACAATCAGCCCCAGCATTTT. It specifies CASSRDHNQPQHF.

V gene TRBV2 combines with J gene TRBJ2-7, with 7 bases lining up with TRBD1. The CDR3 consists of 13 residues. V dropped 5 bases and J dropped 5; count of bases not matched to a gene: 6. In germline, CDR1 is SNHLY, CDR2 FYNNEI. In DNA, the CDR3 is TGTGCCAGCAGTCGACAGGGAATAGACGAGCAGTACGTC. This sequence encodes CASSRQGIDEQYV.

There are many counts of this clonotype. The chain employs TRBV7-2 and TRBJ2-3; tentatively, D is TRBD1 (6 bases). V was shortened by 4 bases and J by 5 bases, with 13 bases between the two germline ends. The CDR3 is made up of 14 amino acids. In germline, CDR1 is SGHTA, CDR2 FQGNSA. The CDR3 sequence is CASSYNGQLDTQYF. The DNA of the CDR3 is TGTGCCAGCAGCTACAACGGACAGTTAGATACGCAGTATTTT.

V gene TRBV24-1 combines with J gene TRBJ1-2; D might be TRBD1 (5 bases). V gave up 4 bases and J gave up 3 bases, with 11 bases separating them. Germline-derived CDR1 and CDR2 are KGHDR and SFDVKD. The CDR3 covers 14 residues. The CDR3 sequence: CATSESGTDYGYTF. DNA of the CDR3: TGTGCCACCAGTGAATCCGGGACCGACTATGGCTACACCTTC.

The CDR3 is CASSLGQGRNEKLFF. The CDR3 coding sequence is TGCGCCAGCAGCTTGGGACAGGGGAGAAATGAAAAACTGTTTTTT. The rearrangement links TRBV5-1 to TRBJ1-4, with TRBD1 matching 8 bases. The germline V gene has CDR1 SGHRS and CDR2 YFSETQ. CDR3 length equals 15 residues. V was clipped by 0 bases and J by 5 bases; unmatched bases: 3.

The rearrangement joins TRBV4-2 to TRBJ1-5; D remains unclear. The CDR3 contains 15 residues. Germline CDR1 and CDR2: LGHNA and YNFKEQ. The V gene lost 0 bases and the J gene lost 0 bases, with 6 bases spanning the gap. CDR3: CASSQDPYSNQPQHF. CDR3 coding DNA: TGTGCCAGCAGCCAAGATCCCTATAGCAATCAGCCCCAGCATTTT.

This clonotype was seen at least ten times. This chain joins TRBV4-3 and TRBJ1-1; D remains unclear. Per germline, CDR1 LGHNA and CDR2 YSLEER. This CDR3 comprises 13 residues. V was trimmed by 0 bases and J by 7 bases, leaving 9 bases between them. The CDR3 bases are TGCGCCAGCAGCCAAGAACATTGGGGTGAAGCTTTCTTT. It is translated as CASSQEHWGEAFF.

This sequence joins TRBV15 and TRBJ1-4; D is possibly TRBD1 (6 bases). V was cut by 1 base and J by 5 bases, with 14 bases left in between. Germline values: CDR1 LNHNV, CDR2 YYDKDF (reference sequence). The CDR3 runs 16 residues. The CDR3 DNA is TGTGCCACCAGCAGAGTAAAAGGACAGCGGAATGAAAAACTGTTTTTT. It is translated as CATSRVKGQRNEKLFF. Combining the CDR3 with reference TRBV15 and TRBJ1-4 gives the whole variable domain DAMVIQNPRYQVTQFGKPVTLSCSQTLNHNVMYWYQQKSSQAPKLLFHYYDKDFNNEADTPDNFQSRRPNTSFCFLDIRSPGLGDTAMYLCATSRVKGQRNEKLFFGSGTQLSVL.

The chain joins TRBV18 to TRBJ2-3; TRBD2 might be the D (6 bases). CDR3 size: 14 residues. CDR1 is KGHSH and CDR2 is LQKENI in the germline V gene. Trimming shortened V by 0 bases and J by 8 bases, and 12 bases separated the two germline ends. CDR3 protein: CASSPPLAGGTQYF. Written as DNA, the CDR3 is TGTGCCAGCTCACCACCACTAGCAGGAGGTACGCAGTATTTT.

The chain is built from TRBV20-1 and TRBJ2-1, with 8 bases aligning to TRBD2. Germline V CDR1 and CDR2: DFQATT, SNEGSKA (reference sequence). J lost 7 bases, V lost 0 bases, and 2 bases had no gene match. CDR3 length: 13 amino acids. The CDR3 region has the DNA TGCAGTGCTAGAGATGGACTAGCTAATGAGCAGTTCTTC. Amino acid sequence: CSARDGLANEQFF.

The chain has TRBV3-1 and TRBJ2-5, with a weak D call TRBD2 (5 bases). Trimming cost V 4 bases and J 5 bases, with 11 bases left between them. The CDR3 covers 13 residues. Germline CDR1 is LGHDT and CDR2 is YNNKEL (reference sequence). The DNA for the CDR3 is TGTGCCAGCAGCCCAATCGGGGTGGAGACCCAGTACTTC. Amino acids: CASSPIGVETQYF.

This clonotype was detected a few times. The chain links TRBV7-2 to TRBJ1-6; tentatively, D is TRBD1 (5 bases). Trimming shortened V by 0 bases and J by 7 bases, and 10 bases separated the two germline ends. The V gene's germline CDR1 is SGHTA and CDR2 FQGNSA. The CDR3 is made up of 15 amino acids. In DNA form, the CDR3 reads TGTGCCAGCAGCTTAGCGGCAGGGCACAATTCACCCCTCCACTTT. This translates into CASSLAAGHNSPLHF.

This clonotype has a count of ten or more. The gene calls are TRBV12-3 or TRBV12-4 and TRBJ1-1, with D uncertain. Trimming removed 2 bases from V and 0 bases from J, with 4 bases in between. The CDR3 loop spans 13 amino acids. CDR3 loop: CASSLLMNTEAFF. CDR3 DNA sequence: TGTGCCAGCAGTTTATTGATGAACACTGAAGCTTTCTTT.

This clonotype was counted many times. V usage is TRBV5-5 and J usage is TRBJ2-7, with 9 bases identical to TRBD1. Germline V CDR1 and CDR2: SGHKS, YYEKEE (reference sequence). This CDR3 spans 16 amino acids. V lost 4 bases to trimming and J lost 1 base; unmatched junction nucleotides: 9. CDR3 loop: CASSGKPGQGSYEQYV. DNA of the CDR3: TGTGCCAGCAGCGGAAAACCGGGACAGGGTTCCTACGAGCAGTACGTC.

This chain uses TRBV24-1 with TRBJ1-5, with D uncertain. Germline V gene data show CDR1 as KGHDR and CDR2 as SFDVKD. V lost 5 bases and J 0 bases, leaving 7 bases between the germline ends. CDR3 size: 14 residues. The CDR3 DNA is TGTGCCACCAGTGTAGGCGGTAGCAATCAGCCCCAGCATTTT. It codes for CATSVGGSNQPQHF.

This clonotype came up a few times. The rearrangement links TRBV4-1 to TRBJ1-2; no clear D gene. Germline V gives CDR1 MGHRA, CDR2 YSYEKL. V was trimmed by 3 bases and J by 3 bases, leaving 8 bases between them. The CDR3 has 13 residues. This CDR3 reads CASSQVLYYGYTF. The CDR3 nucleotides are TGCGCCAGCAGCCAGGTCTTATACTATGGCTACACCTTC.

V and J are TRBV12-3 or TRBV12-4 and TRBJ2-2; no definite D call. The CDR3 contains 14 residues. Trimming took 3 bases from V and 1 from J, leaving 6 bases between them. CDR3 sequence: CASSFWGNTGELFF. As DNA, the CDR3 is TGTGCCAGCAGTTTTTGGGGGAACACCGGGGAGCTGTTTTTT.

This clonotype showed up many times. The J gene is TRBJ2-7, the V gene TRBV10-3; TRBD1 might be the D (6 bases). CDR1 is ENHRY and CDR2 is SYGVKD in the germline V gene. The V and J ends lost 10 bases and 3 bases respectively, with 16 bases between them. The CDR3 sequence is 13 residues long. The CDR3 DNA sequence: TGTGCCACCTCACAGGGCGATCTCTACGAGCAGTACGTC. Translation gives CATSQGDLYEQYV.

This clonotype was seen ten or more times. This chain connects TRBV24-1 to TRBJ2-7, with D perhaps matching TRBD1 or TRBD2 (6 bases each). Germline-derived CDR1 and CDR2 are KGHDR and SFDVKD. The CDR3 consists of 17 residues. V was cut by 4 bases and J by 3 bases, with 21 bases left in between. The DNA of the CDR3 is TGTGCCACCAGTGAGGCGGGGACAACCCGAGGAATCTACGAGCAGTACGTC. Protein sequence: CATSEAGTTRGIYEQYV.

The chain recombines TRBV5-1 with TRBJ2-7; D is perhaps TRBD1 (6 bases). The germline V gene has CDR1 SGHRS and CDR2 YFSETQ. V was clipped by 3 bases and J by 5 bases, with 21 bases between them. CDR3 length: 16 amino acids. Here the CDR3 reads CASSSTGHRFGDEQYF. The CDR3 DNA follows: TGCGCCAGCAGCTCGACAGGCCACAGATTTGGGGACGAGCAGTACTTC.

A few counts support this clonotype. The chain employs TRBV7-9 and TRBJ1-1, with TRBD1 identical over 8 bases. This CDR3 comprises 16 residues. Germline V gives CDR1 SEHNR, CDR2 FQNEAQ (reference sequence). Trimming took 0 bases from V and 6 from J; bases not matched to a gene: 9. CDR3 in amino acids: CASSLAFRTGPPEAFF. In DNA form, the CDR3 reads TGTGCCAGCAGCTTAGCGTTCCGGACAGGGCCCCCTGAAGCTTTCTTT.